This TCR beta chain was profiled in a study of cytomegalovirus exposure and HLA in healthy donors. Points on this clone: Its matching antigen is unknown.

Germline assignment: CDR1 MNHNY and CDR2 SVGAGI (reference sequence). The V end lost 8 bases, the J end lost 4 bases, and 17 bases lay between the germline ends. The CDR3 has 14 residues. Data came from immunoSEQ multiplex PCR; TCRdb stores just in-frame clones and leaves some out. This repertoire shows about 200,000 clones, around 88% found once; its top ten account for 2.9%. Notes on the study in general: Diagnosis of cytomegalovirus status made by the classifier reportedly showed high specificity and sensitivity.

Sample: PBMCs. This chain joins TRBV6-6 and TRBJ1-1, with a tentative D call TRBD1 (5 bases). The receptor was isolated from a young woman in good health and CMV-seronegative. The CDR3 bases are TGTGCCAGCCATAGGCTAGGGGTGGGCACTGAAGCTTTCTTT. Its translation is CASHRLGVGTEAFF.